This T cell receptor (beta chain) was identified during a study of T-cell reconstitution after alpha-beta-depleted transplantation in children. Preparation of the TCRbeta library involved a method that used unique molecular identifiers. From the PCR reads, TCRdb called clonotypes with MiXCR, one entry per CDR3 protein. The sample contains 440,000 or so distinct CDR3 sequences, roughly two fifths of which appear only once. Concerning this clonotype: Its target is not known. The junction does not match germline at one end; this may be a read error.

Findings of the study overall: Reportedly, alpha-beta T cells present about two months post-transplant originated from several hundred expanded clones of graft origin. Most T-cell counts and diversity one year after the transplant came from T cells that were newly produced. Elevated TCRbeta diversity at day 60 was traced, in some patients, to surviving recipient T cells and thymic progenitors.

In germline, CDR1 is DFQATT, CDR2 SNEGSKA (reference sequence). This CDR3 region has 13 residues. The receptor was derived from a girl aged 2 to 9 with aplastic anemia, due to receive a stem cell transplant. This chain uses TRBV20-1 with TRBJ1-1, with D perhaps TRBD1 (5 bases). This specimen consisted of PBMCs, obtained before TCRalphabeta/CD19-depleted stem cell transplant. CDR3 region: CSVRGPLNPEAFF. DNA for the CDR3: TGCAGTGTACGGGGCCCCTTGAACCCTGAAGCTTTCTTT.